This entry is about one T cell receptor (beta chain). Its recognized antigen is unknown. Within one base of it there is no much larger clone, and no base qualities were kept. The library came from the immunoSEQ multiplex PCR assay. For the multiplex PCR, a mixture combining 60 forward primers for TCR Vbeta segments and 13 reverse primers for TCR Jbeta segments was used. The CDR3 region of rearranged TCR beta genes was amplified from genomic DNA by a multiplex PCR assay. Amplified TCR beta libraries were sequenced as 87-base-pair reads on the Illumina HiSeq System. In the paper's pipeline: A later analysis tallied around 82 million unique TCR beta chains across the approximately 670 repertoires, and around 10 million of those chains were shared by two or more donors. Raw reads were error-corrected and collapsed into unique sequences by a nearest-neighbor algorithm in which closely related sequences were merged to remove PCR and sequencing errors. Alignment of CDR3 sequences to IMGT reference sequences was used to assign V, D and J gene segments. Each retained sequence needed at least a six-nucleotide match to both a V gene segment and a J gene segment. A rearrangement counted as productive if the CDR3 had no stop codons and remained in frame with V and J, and every other rearrangement counted as non-productive. CDR3 was defined by IMGT convention, running from the second conserved V-encoded cysteine to the conserved J-encoded phenylalanine. The earlier analysis of fewer than 700 of the donors excluded sequences that lacked an unambiguous match to a single V gene segment. An earlier analysis of 587 of the donors classified V segments as functional when productive rearrangements were above 56.7% and as segregating when the standard deviation between donors was above 5%. A statistical classification framework was developed to diagnose cytomegalovirus status using the catalog of TCR beta chain sequences. V and J gene assignment, in a later analysis, came from comparing TCR nucleotide sequences with IMGT/GENE-DB human TR gene sequences. The TCRdist pipeline was used in a later analysis to assign CDR3 sequences and most-parsimonious VDJ recombination scenarios. In a later analysis, each TCR beta chain was defined by its CDR3 amino acid sequence together with its V-gene family, and reads lacking a unique V-gene family were excluded. In a later analysis, a few hundred highly shared, low-generation-probability nucleotide sequences were removed to address suspected cross-contamination and a sequencing artifact. In a later analysis, a clonal expansion index for each public chain was calculated from normalized within-repertoire ranks of inferred template counts. In a later analysis, generation probabilities were computed with a VDJ recombination model fitted to out-of-frame rearrangements, and the resulting probabilities were checked against IGoR. A later analysis scored TCR-TCR, TCR-HLA and TCR-CMV co-occurrence with hypergeometric tests, applying a repertoire-size bias correction to TCR pairs. False discovery rates were estimated in a later analysis by permuting HLA or CMV assignments 20 times. In a later analysis, co-occurring TCRs were grouped using DBSCAN, and TCRdist sequence similarity was added for clustering within HLA-allele-positive subsets. Repertoires with fewer than 30,000 or more than 120,000 public chains, plus five repertoires with anomalous nucleotide sharing, were excluded from co-occurrence clustering. TCRdb re-hosts the immuneACCESS table, in-frame sequences only. Its copies lack some clones; in the studies checked, an unresolved V gene accounts for under half of them, and the cause for the rest is not known. That table supplies the V and J calls and clone size; D and trimming were determined from the DNA. The sample profile shows 150,000 to 180,000 clones; roughly three quarters of them were found once. The leading ten clones occupy 10% to 15% of the sample.

In total, 600 or so healthy bone marrow donors made up the cohort. Cohort members were all nominally healthy when sampled, although unrecorded immune exposures were likely present. The donor was CMV seropositive and belonged to the group of 250 to 300 seropositive cohort members. Every donor gave a peripheral blood sample, and the peripheral blood mononuclear cells from that sample were used for TCR beta sequencing. Genomic DNA extraction from the blood cell samples was performed with the Qiagen DNeasy Blood Extraction Kit. Reading from cysteine to phenylalanine, the CDR3 counts 16 amino acids. CDR3 DNA only is kept here, 48 bases in frame from base 1. According to the germline V gene, CDR1 reads KGHSH and CDR2 reads LQKENI. The junction shows trimming of 3 bases on V and 3 bases on J, and the gene matches do not reach 8 bases of it. This specimen comes from a study of cytomegalovirus exposure and HLA in healthy donors (dated by TCRdb to between 2016 and 2019). A note on the overall study: An earlier analysis of some 600 of the donors reported under 300 Gb of sequence data and 95 million to 140 million unique TCR beta sequences obtained from about 200 million T cells. The study aimed to test whether signatures of past pathogen exposure could be identified by cataloging public T cell receptors. Among the roughly 370 genotyped donors, approximately 77% belonged to the genetic ancestry cluster associated with self-reported Caucasian donors. About 280 gigabases of sequencing data and roughly 90 million unique TCR sequences were included in an early release covering several hundred HLA-typed donors. To predict cytomegalovirus infection status, the study brought together high-throughput TCR immunosequencing, statistical association of individual TCRs with disease status, and machine learning. To decide whether each TCR beta V gene segment behaved as functional or pseudogenic, an earlier analysis of some 600 of the donors relied on high-throughput TCR beta sequencing. In the later analysis, no new phenotypic data were used to find candidate immune exposures; instead, reliance was placed on TCR beta sequences and their occurrence across donors. A handful of DR-DQ haplotypes were handled as single units for association and clustering because linkage in the cohort was strong. A separate validation cohort of roughly 130 different subjects was used in addition to the approximately 700-subject first cohort. To study patterns of TCR occurrence, a later analysis re-analyzed previously published TCR beta repertoires from 666 donors and added high-resolution HLA genotyping. HLA typing included class I and class II loci at four-digit resolution. In a later genetic analysis, genome-wide SNP genotypes for about three fifths of the roughly 670 donors were used, and that subset was treated as a discovery cohort. The study profiled the T cell repertoires of hundreds of subjects by immunosequencing and related them to cytomegalovirus serostatus. On average, roughly 200,000 unique TCR beta nucleotide sequences were sequenced per donor among some 430 genotyped donors of the cohort, with 15% to 20% of those sequences being non-productive. All discovery cohort repertoires had been generated on a single sequencing platform. Donor age, sex, ethnicity and CMV serostatus were compiled alongside the repertoire data. The number of donors typed differed by locus, with 629-630 for A, B, C, DRB1 and DQB1, roughly 520 for DQA1, over 600 for DPA1, and around 460 for DPB1. Points the paper makes about the study in general: Cytomegalovirus status was reported to be diagnosed by the classifier with high specificity and sensitivity in both the original and validation cohorts. Most TCR sequences were seen in very few donors, while some public TCRs were found in many individuals. A later analysis found that most CMV-associated TCR beta chains appeared HLA-restricted, with HLA associations seemingly driven largely by CMV exposure. An earlier analysis of 587 of the donors showed that most TCR beta V segments appeared in productive rearrangements either about 87% or about 30% of the time, which broadly matched IMGT annotations. When HLA alleles, especially DR and DQ, strongly co-occurred, attributing TCR associations to individual alleles was difficult. At a false discovery rate of 0.05, a later analysis linked around 17,000 TCR beta sequences to specific HLA alleles. An association between a missense DCLRE1C variant and V-gene and J-gene trimming of TCR beta chains was found in a later genetic analysis and replicated in an independent cohort. Because HLA typing was unavailable for some donors at each locus, only the typed subset was used in association tests. CMV serostatus was the only immune exposure information available for the cohort. A later genetic analysis reported fewer N-insertions in productive TCRs among donors in an Asian-associated ancestry cluster than the approximately 670-donor mean. The cohort was sequenced for TCR beta chains only, and without alpha or paired-chain data the features that could be detected were limited. The sequencing pipeline was judged likely to have produced a cluster of highly shared sequence variants as a technical artifact. Sequencing depth was assumed to be roughly uniform across donors in the presence/absence analyses, though that assumption may not hold. It was suggested by the authors that the approach could potentially be generalized to other disease states and immunological phenotypes. Compared with equally common non-associated chains, HLA-associated TCR beta chains in a later analysis were more clonally expanded and had lower generation probabilities. A further reported finding was that TCR beta sequences accurately predicted the HLA-A and HLA-B alleles for most subjects in the first cohort. Correlated functional status among segregating V segments might be attributable to linkage disequilibrium, but an unknown experimental factor could not be ruled out. A later analysis found that TCR association rates varied across HLA loci, with DRB1 alleles showing the most associated TCRs and HLA-C alleles the fewest. The study listed around 160 TCR beta chains as associated with cytomegalovirus. In vitro tests confirmed that a few of the cytomegalovirus-associated TCR beta chains recognize cytomegalovirus antigens. Some IMGT-functional V segments, including TRBV6-2 and TRBV6-3, could not be told apart with the 87-base-pair reads, so those segments were excluded. Some 15 rarely observed V segments, including chromosome 9 orphons, were excluded from the earlier analysis of a few hundred of the donors because counts were too low. Several of the top co-occurrence clusters appeared to be linked to parvovirus B19, influenza, CMV and Epstein-Barr virus, according to a later analysis.

This clonotype was obtained from a man between 25 and 39 years old in good health and CMV-seropositive. Sequencing was carried out using PBMCs. Here the chain combines TRBV18 and TRBJ2-1, with 7 central nucleotides matching TRBD1. Here is the DNA: TGTGCCAGCTCACCGGATGGGACAGTTGTCTACAATGAGCAGTTCTTC. Translation gives CASSPDGTVVYNEQFF.